This is a list of T cell receptor beta chains from one sample in a study of shared clonotypes between healthy human individuals. The method was immunoSEQ multiplex PCR; TCRdb's version includes in-frame clones alone and lacks a portion of them. This sample carries some 680,000 clones, roughly 72% of them seen once, and the ten largest clones take more than 1.5%. Sequences were obtained from memory CD4+ T cells sorted from blood. These receptors all come from a woman aged 30 to 39 in good health. CDR3s include the opening cysteine and the closing phenylalanine or tryptophan. D genes are given only for firm matches. Part of the rows lack a size; the others show once, few, many or a class for expanded clones.

clone_size,d_call,v_call,j_call,cdr3_nt,cdr3_aa
.,TRBD2,TRBV6-6,TRBJ2-3,TGTGCCAGCAGCAGACTTAGCGGGAGGGCGGTAGATACGCAGTATTTT,CASSRLSGRAVDTQYF
once,TRBD2,TRBV30,TRBJ2-3,TGTGCCTGGAGTACCCGGGCTAGCGGGAGTGCAGATACGCAGTATTTT,CAWSTRASGSADTQYF
few,TRBD2,TRBV11-2,TRBJ2-7,TGTGCCAGCAGCTTAGCTAGCGGAAGCTCCTACGAGCAGTACTTC,CASSLASGSSYEQYF
few,.,TRBV7-9,TRBJ1-4,TGTGCCAGCAGCGGGGACAATGAAAAACTGTTTTTT,CASSGDNEKLFF
.,TRBD2,TRBV19,TRBJ2-1,TGTGCCAGTAGTATAGATAGCGGCACGGGAGGCTACAATGAGCAGTTCTTC,CASSIDSGTGGYNEQFF
.,TRBD1,TRBV5-1,TRBJ2-1,TGCGCCAGCAGCTTTGACAGGGGGTTAGGATGGGTCTTC,CASSFDRGLGWVF
.,TRBD2,TRBV5-1,TRBJ2-5,TGCGCCAGCAGCTTACCAAGCGGGAGGGAAGAGACCCAGTACTTC,CASSLPSGREETQYF
once,TRBD1,TRBV10-1,TRBJ2-5,TGCGCCAGCAGTGCCGGGACAGAAGAGACCCAGTACTTC,CASSAGTEETQYF
.,.,TRBV5-1,TRBJ2-5,TGCGCCAGCAGCCTCTCTGAGTGGAGTCAAGAGACCCAGTACTTC,CASSLSEWSQETQYF
.,.,TRBV18,TRBJ2-7,TGTGCCAGCTCACCACCAGGGTTGTCCGAGCAGTACTTC,CASSPPGLSEQYF
few,.,TRBV7-9,TRBJ1-2,TGTGCCAGCAGCTTAGAGAACTATGGCTACACCTTC,CASSLENYGYTF
few,TRBD1,TRBV27,TRBJ1-1,TGTGCCAGCAGTTTAAGTCAGGGGGCGGTCACTGAAGCTTTCTTT,CASSLSQGAVTEAFF
many,TRBD2,TRBV7-6,TRBJ2-2,TGTGCCAGCAGCTTAGTAACCGCGGGAGTTACCGGGGAGCTGTTTTTT,CASSLVTAGVTGELFF
.,TRBD1,TRBV19,TRBJ1-5,TGTGCCAGTAGTGGGACAGGGACCAATCAGCCCCAGCATTTT,CASSGTGTNQPQHF